The 29 T cell receptor beta chains in this list originate from one sample, sequenced in a study of cytomegalovirus exposure and HLA in healthy donors. 60 Vbeta and 13 Jbeta primers were used in PCR. The table came from immunoSEQ multiplex PCR; TCRdb's copy has only in-frame clones and leaves some out. This table has 140,000 to 150,000 clones, roughly 80% appearing once. The sample was PBMCs. The source is a woman in her 40s in good health and CMV-seropositive.

The rearrangement joins TRBV5-1 to TRBJ2-3; 7 nucleotides line up with TRBD1. Germline V CDR1 and CDR2: SGHRS, YFSETQ. The V and J ends lost 4 bases and 0 bases, in that order; junction bases with no gene match: 11. The CDR3 has 17 residues. The CDR3 sequence: CASSPLQGRISTDTQYF. Here the CDR3 DNA reads TGCGCCAGCAGCCCGTTACAGGGGCGGATTAGCACAGATACGCAGTATTTT.

V gene TRBV28 combines with J gene TRBJ2-5; D is possibly TRBD1 (5 bases). Germline lookup yields CDR1 MDHEN and CDR2 SYDVKM. The CDR3 totals 15 residues. Trimming took off 6 bases at V and 7 bases at J, with 21 bases between the two ends. The CDR3 nucleotides are TGTGCCAGCAGCCCCACCTCGGGCCACCAGGGGACCCAGTACTTC. Its protein product is CASSPTSGHQGTQYF.

The rearrangement links TRBV2 to TRBJ2-5; D may be TRBD1 (6 bases). Trimming left V 4 bases short and J 5 bases short, with 20 bases between. The CDR3 is 16 amino acids. CDR1 and CDR2 from the germline V gene are SNHLY and FYNNEI. The CDR3, as DNA: TGTGCCAGCAGTGGGATTTGGGGGCTCCAGGAGGAGACCCAGTACTTC. It encodes CASSGIWGLQEETQYF. Complete variable domain (other parts from reference TRBV2 and TRBJ2-5): EPEVTQTPSHQVTQMGQEVILRCVPISNHLYFYWYRQILGQKVEFLVSFYNNEISEKSEIFDDQFSVERPDGSNFTLKIRSTKLEDSAMYFCASSGIWGLQEETQYFGPGTRLLVL.

CDR3 protein: CASSTTGGSNQPQHF. CDR3 nucleotides: TGTGCCAGTAGTACGACAGGGGGAAGCAATCAGCCCCAGCATTTT. This rearrangement joins TRBV19 to TRBJ1-5; 9 nucleotides line up with TRBD1. CDR1 LNHDA and CDR2 SQIVND come from the germline V gene (reference sequence). Trimming cost V 4 bases and J 1 base; bases outside gene matches: 2. The CDR3 length is 15 residues.

This clone appeared a few times. V usage is TRBV11-2 and J usage is TRBJ2-7; D is unresolved. The CDR3 consists of 14 residues. CDR1 is SGHAT and CDR2 is FQNNGV in the germline V gene. The V end lost 1 base, the J end lost 0 bases, and 7 bases lay between the germline ends. CDR3 residues: CASSLGLSSYEQYF. The CDR3 region has the DNA TGTGCCAGCAGCTTAGGACTGTCCTCCTACGAGCAGTACTTC.

The chain recombines TRBV7-9 with TRBJ2-1, with D possibly matching TRBD2 (6 bases). The V end lost 8 bases, the J end lost 8 bases, and 28 bases lay between the germline ends. This CDR3 has 17 residues. Germline-derived CDR1 and CDR2 are SEHNR and FQNEAQ (reference sequence). CDR3 sequence: CASASPTGTPASDEQFF. CDR3 coding DNA: TGTGCCAGCGCCTCTCCCACCGGGACTCCGGCCTCGGATGAGCAGTTCTTC.

The V gene is TRBV6-6, the J gene TRBJ1-4; D perhaps matches TRBD1 (6 bases). V lost 0 bases and J lost 5, with 13 bases in between. The CDR3 is 16 residues long. The V gene's germline CDR1 is MNHNY and CDR2 SVGAGI (reference sequence). DNA for the CDR3: TGTGCCAGCAGTTACTCCGGGGGGCCAAGGAATGAAAAACTGTTTTTT. Protein sequence: CASSYSGGPRNEKLFF.

V gene TRBV9 combines with J gene TRBJ1-2; 7 bases line up with TRBD1. The junction had 1 base not matched to a gene; V was cut back by 0 bases and J by 2 bases. The CDR3 length is 14 residues. Germline loops: CDR1 SGDLS, CDR2 YYNGEE. This CDR3 is CASSVVGQNYGYTF. In DNA form, the CDR3 reads TGTGCCAGCAGCGTAGTGGGACAGAACTATGGCTACACCTTC. The full variable domain, its missing parts supplied by reference TRBV9 and TRBJ1-2, is DSGVTQTPKHLITATGQRVTLRCSPRSGDLSVYWYQQSLDQGLQFLIQYYNGEERAKGNILERFSAQQFPDLHSELNLSSLELGDSALYFCASSVVGQNYGYTFGSGTRLTVV.

V and J are TRBV30 and TRBJ1-6; a possible D gene is TRBD1 (6 bases). Per germline, CDR1 GTSNPN and CDR2 SVGIG (reference sequence). This CDR3 is built from 16 residues. Trimming cost V 3 bases and J 0 bases, with 12 bases left between them. The CDR3 nucleotides are TGTGCCTGGAGCAGCGAGGGGGACTCCTATAATTCACCCCTCCACTTT. This codes for CAWSSEGDSYNSPLHF.

This clone appeared a few times. The J gene is TRBJ2-3, the V gene TRBV30, with 10 bases that match TRBD1. Germline CDR1 and CDR2: GTSNPN and SVGIG (reference sequence). The V and J ends lost 4 bases and 5 bases, in that order; junction bases with no gene match: 6. The CDR3 consists of 14 residues. The CDR3: CAWTTGGVGDTQYF. The CDR3 bases are TGTGCCTGGACGACAGGGGGCGTGGGAGATACGCAGTATTTT.

The CDR3 loop reads CASSGTGSDDEKLFF. CDR3 coding DNA: TGTGCCAGCTCCGGGACAGGCAGTGACGATGAAAAACTGTTTTTT. V and J are TRBV6-6 and TRBJ1-4; 8 bases match TRBD1. J lost 6 bases, V lost 8 bases, and 11 bases had no gene match. The CDR3 is 15 amino acids. The germline V gene has CDR1 MNHNY and CDR2 SVGAGI (reference sequence).

This clone has just a few counts. The J gene is TRBJ2-2, the V gene TRBV15; tentatively, D is TRBD2 (5 bases). Germline CDR1 and CDR2: LNHNV and YYDKDF (reference sequence). This CDR3 is built from 13 residues. Trimming pared 5 bases from V and 7 bases from J, leaving 11 bases between. The CDR3 coding sequence is TGTGCCACCAGCGGGCCTGAGGGCGGGGAGCTGTTTTTT. Protein product: CATSGPEGGELFF.

The chain links TRBV9 to TRBJ2-3, with 15 nucleotides matching TRBD2. The ends lost 0 bases at V and 9 bases at J; junction bases unmatched: 2. The CDR3 has 15 residues. The germline V gene encodes CDR1 SGDLS and CDR2 YYNGEE. The CDR3 sequence: CASSVEGLAGGTQYF. In nucleotides, the CDR3 is TGTGCCAGCAGCGTAGAGGGACTAGCGGGGGGAACGCAGTATTTT. Full variable domain (outside the CDR3, taken from reference TRBV9 and TRBJ2-3): DSGVTQTPKHLITATGQRVTLRCSPRSGDLSVYWYQQSLDQGLQFLIQYYNGEERAKGNILERFSAQQFPDLHSELNLSSLELGDSALYFCASSVEGLAGGTQYFGPGTRLTVL.

The chain couples TRBV19 to TRBJ2-7, with TRBD2 as a possible D gene (6 bases). The V and J ends lost 3 bases and 0 bases respectively, with 9 bases between them. The CDR3 totals 14 residues. CDR1 LNHDA and CDR2 SQIVND come from the germline V gene (reference sequence). CDR3 sequence reads: CASSISGLSYEQYF. CDR3 nucleotide sequence: TGTGCCAGTAGTATCTCGGGACTCTCCTACGAGCAGTACTTC. Drawing the rest from reference TRBV19 and TRBJ2-7, the complete variable domain is DGGITQSPKYLFRKEGQNVTLSCEQNLNHDAMYWYRQDPGQGLRLIYYSQIVNDFQKGDIAEGYSVSREKKESFPLTVTSAQKNPTAFYLCASSISGLSYEQYFGPGTRLTVT.

This chain links TRBV29-1 with TRBJ2-3; no definite D call. Trimming shortened V by 7 bases and J by 0 bases, and 8 bases separated the two germline ends. The CDR3 covers 12 residues. Germline CDR1 and CDR2: SQVTM and ANQGSEA. In DNA form, the CDR3 reads TGCAGCGCCGCGCCCAGCACAGATACGCAGTATTTT. Its protein is CSAAPSTDTQYF.

About this clone: This specimen includes other DNA sequences encoding the same CDR3. The chain links TRBV10-3 to TRBJ1-1, with D maybe TRBD1 (5 bases). Germline V CDR1 and CDR2: ENHRY, SYGVKD. The CDR3 is made up of 14 amino acids. V gave up 3 bases and J gave up 1 base, with 9 bases separating them. Written as DNA, the CDR3 is TGTGCCATCAGTGAATCCGGGGGGAACACTGAAGCTTTCTTT. Amino acids: CAISESGGNTEAFF.

This clone was detected a few times. The chain carries TRBV15 and TRBJ1-1; D may be TRBD1 (5 bases). The V end was cut by 6 bases, the J end by 3 bases, with 17 bases between. The CDR3 covers 15 residues. Germline V gene lookup returns CDR1 LNHNV and CDR2 YYDKDF (reference sequence). The CDR3 protein is CATSGIRVSDTEAFF. DNA for the CDR3: TGTGCCACCAGTGGGATCAGGGTTTCGGACACTGAAGCTTTCTTT.

This clone was observed a few times. V gene TRBV6-5 combines with J gene TRBJ1-4; TRBD1 is a possible D gene (6 bases). Germline V lookup: CDR1 MNHEY, CDR2 SVGAGI. The CDR3 has 13 residues. With 6 bases removed from V and 8 bases from J, the gap between germline ends came to 13 bases. Here the CDR3 reads CASSPGTPEKLFF. CDR3 sequence (DNA): TGTGCCAGCAGCCCCGGGACACCAGAAAAACTGTTTTTT.

The chain uses TRBV28 and TRBJ2-5; tentative D call: TRBD1 (7 bases). This CDR3 contains 11 residues. V lost 10 bases, J lost 6 bases, and 12 bases lay in between. In germline, CDR1 is MDHEN, CDR2 SYDVKM. The CDR3 DNA is TGTGCCACGTCAGGGGGGAAGACCCAGTACTTC. Amino acid sequence: CATSGGKTQYF.

V usage is TRBV20-1 and J usage is TRBJ1-4; D is possibly TRBD1 (6 bases). Per the germline V gene, CDR1 is DFQATT and CDR2 is SNEGSKA (reference sequence). The CDR3 extends over 11 amino acids. The CDR3 DNA sequence: TGCAGCGCCGACAGGAATGAAAAACTGTTTTTT. Residues: CSADRNEKLFF.

About this clone: The sample holds other DNA sequences that translate to the same CDR3. V is TRBV27 and J is TRBJ1-4, with 7 positions matching TRBD1. Trimming cost V 6 bases and J 6 bases; bases outside gene matches: 4. CDR1 is MNHEY and CDR2 is SMNVEV in the germline V gene (reference sequence). The CDR3 is 13 amino acids. CDR3 sequence reads: CASRRQGDEKLFF. As DNA, the CDR3 is TGTGCCAGCAGGCGACAGGGCGATGAAAAACTGTTTTTT.

V and J are TRBV5-1 and TRBJ2-5; 8 bases are shared with TRBD2. This CDR3 comprises 16 residues. The trim removed 4 bases at V and 2 bases at J, leaving 10 bases unmatched. Germline CDR1 and CDR2: SGHRS and YFSETQ. The chain's CDR3 is CASSHGGGGKQETQYF. The DNA of the CDR3 is TGCGCCAGCAGCCACGGGGGCGGGGGGAAACAAGAGACCCAGTACTTC.

This chain uses TRBV25-1 with TRBJ2-3; 7 nucleotides agree with TRBD2. The germline CDR1 and CDR2 sequences are MGHDK and SYGVNS. The trim removed 5 bases at V and 0 bases at J, leaving 5 bases unmatched. CDR3 length: 15 residues. The CDR3 loop is CASSQAGTSTDTQYF. The CDR3 DNA reads as TGTGCCAGCAGTCAAGCGGGGACTAGCACAGATACGCAGTATTTT.

This clone has more than one count but fewer than ten. J is TRBJ2-2 and V is TRBV7-2; weak D call: TRBD2 (6 bases). CDR1 is SGHTA, CDR2 FQGNSA, per germline. The CDR3 has 16 residues. The V end lost 7 bases, the J end lost 4 bases, and 19 bases lay between the germline ends. The CDR3 bases are TGTGCCAGCACCCCCCGGGGCCAGGGAGGCACCGGGGAGCTGTTTTTT. Translation gives CASTPRGQGGTGELFF.

The chain is built from TRBV9 and TRBJ2-7; 11 bases align to TRBD2. This CDR3 region has 14 residues. Looked up from germline, CDR1 is SGDLS and CDR2 is YYNGEE. Trimming cost V 3 bases and J 7 bases; bases outside gene matches: 6. This chain's CDR3 is CASSGTSGGAEQYF. CDR3 in DNA: TGTGCCAGCAGCGGAACTAGCGGGGGTGCGGAGCAGTACTTC.

V gene TRBV7-9 combines with J gene TRBJ2-2; the D is unclear. CDR1 is SEHNR, CDR2 FQNEAQ, per germline (reference sequence). The V gene lost 5 bases and the J gene lost 7 bases, with 11 bases spanning the gap. The CDR3 sequence is 13 residues long. CDR3 DNA: TGTGCCAGCAGCCTACGGAGAGACGGGGAGCTGTTTTTT. Amino acids: CASSLRRDGELFF.

This chain uses TRBV19 with TRBJ1-2; D unresolved. CDR3 size: 12 residues. Germline loops: CDR1 LNHDA, CDR2 SQIVND (reference sequence). V was shortened by 5 bases and J by 1 base, with 5 bases between the two germline ends. The CDR3 spells CASSAFNYGYTF. CDR3 nucleotides: TGTGCCAGTAGTGCGTTTAACTATGGCTACACCTTC.

In DNA form, the CDR3 reads TGTGCCAGCAGTGACTGCGGGAGGGAGCAGTACTTC. It codes for CASSDCGREQYF. The rearrangement joins TRBV6-4 to TRBJ2-7, with TRBD2 matching over 8 bases. The CDR3 runs to 12 residues. Germline loops: CDR1 MRHNA, CDR2 SNTAGT. V gave up 1 base and J gave up 7 bases; unmatched junction bases: 0.

V usage is TRBV28 and J usage is TRBJ1-1; D is perhaps TRBD1 (5 bases). This CDR3 has 15 residues. CDR1 is MDHEN, CDR2 SYDVKM, per germline. The V end was cut by 6 bases, the J end by 1 base, with 15 bases between. CDR3 region: CASSYGSTANTEAFF. The CDR3 region has the DNA TGTGCCAGCAGCTACGGATCGACAGCGAACACTGAAGCTTTCTTT.